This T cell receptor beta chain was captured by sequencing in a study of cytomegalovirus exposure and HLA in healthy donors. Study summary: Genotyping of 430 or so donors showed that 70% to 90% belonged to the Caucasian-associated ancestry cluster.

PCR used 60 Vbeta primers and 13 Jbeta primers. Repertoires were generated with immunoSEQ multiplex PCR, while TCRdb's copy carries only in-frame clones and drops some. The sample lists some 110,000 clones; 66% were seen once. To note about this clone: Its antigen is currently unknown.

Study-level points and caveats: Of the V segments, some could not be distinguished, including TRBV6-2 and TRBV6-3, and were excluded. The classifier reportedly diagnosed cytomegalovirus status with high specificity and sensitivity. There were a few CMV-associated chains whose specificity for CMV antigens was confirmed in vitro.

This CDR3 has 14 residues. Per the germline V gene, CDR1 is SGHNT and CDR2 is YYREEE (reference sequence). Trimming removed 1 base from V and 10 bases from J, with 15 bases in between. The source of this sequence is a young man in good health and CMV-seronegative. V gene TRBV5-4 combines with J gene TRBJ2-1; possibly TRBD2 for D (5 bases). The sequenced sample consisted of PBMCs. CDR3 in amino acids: CASSLLAGSWEQFF. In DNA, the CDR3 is TGTGCCAGCAGCTTGTTGGCGGGTTCATGGGAGCAGTTCTTC.